Listed here are 14 T cell receptor beta chains from one sample, sequenced in a study of blood T cell repertoires in COVID-19. TCRdb keeps only in-frame clones here, not all; method: immunoSEQ multiplex PCR. This sample has under 250,000 clones, with around 83% found just once. The sequencing input was peripheral blood. The source is a woman aged 45 to 65 with acute or convalescent COVID-19.

This sequence joins TRBV24-1 and TRBJ2-3, with 7 bases identical to TRBD1. This CDR3 region has 14 residues. Germline loops: CDR1 KGHDR, CDR2 SFDVKD. Trimming at V came to 4 bases and at J to 9 bases, leaving 9 bases not matched to a gene. The CDR3: CATSDNRQGQTQYF. CDR3 bases: TGTGCCACCAGTGACAATCGACAGGGACAAACGCAGTATTTT.

The chain has TRBV19 and TRBJ1-5; 9 bases match TRBD1. From germline, CDR1 is LNHDA and CDR2 SQIVND (reference sequence). Trimming cost V 3 bases and J 3 bases; bases outside gene matches: 6. The CDR3 sequence is 16 residues long. Here the CDR3 reads CASSITGTGNNQPQHF. The CDR3, as DNA: TGTGCCAGTAGTATCACAGGGACAGGGAACAATCAGCCCCAGCATTTT.

The V call is TRBV29-1, the J call TRBJ1-1; 9 positions agree with TRBD1. The trim removed 8 bases at V and 11 bases at J, leaving 15 bases unmatched. This CDR3 comprises 13 residues. The germline V gene encodes CDR1 SQVTM and CDR2 ANQGSEA. The chain's CDR3 is CSYTTQGAESAFF. CDR3 sequence (DNA): TGCAGCTACACAACACAGGGGGCGGAGTCCGCTTTCTTT.

Note on this clone: This sample includes further DNA sequences coding for the same CDR3. The J gene is TRBJ2-1, the V gene TRBV9; 8 bases match TRBD2. Germline values: CDR1 SGDLS, CDR2 YYNGEE. This CDR3 has 14 residues. The trim removed 0 bases at V and 7 bases at J, leaving 3 bases unmatched. Written as DNA, the CDR3 is TGTGCCAGCAGCGTAGTGGGCGGGAGGAATGAGCAGTTCTTC. Translated: CASSVVGGRNEQFF.

J is TRBJ2-1 and V is TRBV5-6; 7 bases map to TRBD1. V lost 3 bases and J lost 13; bases outside the gene matches: 4. From germline, CDR1 is SGHDT and CDR2 YYEEEE. The CDR3 is made up of 11 amino acids. In nucleotides, the CDR3 is TGTGCCAGCAGCTACGGGACAGATCAGTTCTTC. Translating it yields CASSYGTDQFF.

This chain joins TRBV24-1 and TRBJ1-1; 9 nucleotides line up with TRBD1. Germline V CDR1 and CDR2: KGHDR, SFDVKD. CDR3 length equals 15 residues. V lost 7 bases, J lost 4 bases, and 9 bases stayed unmatched. Written as DNA, the CDR3 is TGTGCCACCAGCCCGACAGGGGGGGGTAGCACTGAAGCTTTCTTT. This sequence encodes CATSPTGGGSTEAFF.

This clone has more than one count but fewer than ten. Other DNA sequences in this specimen translate into the identical CDR3. The J gene is TRBJ1-1, the V gene TRBV20-1; D is unclear. V lost 3 bases to trimming and J lost 7 bases, with 9 bases between them. CDR3 size: 11 residues. From germline, CDR1 is DFQATT and CDR2 SNEGSKA (reference sequence). This CDR3 reads CSASRRGEAFF. CDR3 sequence (DNA): TGCAGTGCTAGCCGTCGGGGTGAAGCTTTCTTT.

The gene calls are TRBV2 and TRBJ2-2, with D perhaps TRBD1 (6 bases). Trimming pared 6 bases from V and 0 bases from J, leaving 11 bases between. The germline gives CDR1 SNHLY, CDR2 FYNNEI. The CDR3 contains 15 residues. In DNA, the CDR3 is TGTGCCAGCAGACTGGACAGCGCGAACACCGGGGAGCTGTTTTTT. It encodes CASRLDSANTGELFF.

The chain couples TRBV5-6 to TRBJ2-5, with TRBD1 matching 7 bases. This CDR3 region has 13 residues. The V segment lost 3 bases and the J segment 4 bases; nucleotides outside the gene matches: 3. Germline V gene lookup returns CDR1 SGHDT and CDR2 YYEEEE. The CDR3, as DNA: TGTGCCAGCAGCTGGACAGGAGGAGAGACCCAGTACTTC. This translates into CASSWTGGETQYF.

CDR3 protein: CASSPRNGHNTGELFF. The CDR3 DNA sequence: TGTGCCAGCTCACCGAGGAACGGCCATAACACCGGGGAGCTGTTTTTT. This rearrangement joins TRBV18 to TRBJ2-2; D not certain. Germline CDR1 KGHSH, CDR2 LQKENI. V was pared by 3 bases and J by 2 bases, with 13 bases between. This CDR3 is built from 16 residues.

The chain combines TRBV7-3 with TRBJ2-5; maybe TRBD1 (6 bases). There are 13 residues in the CDR3. Trimming shortened V by 5 bases and J by 5 bases, and 12 bases separated the two germline ends. Per the germline V gene, CDR1 is SGHTA and CDR2 is FQGTGA. The CDR3 bases are TGTGCCAGCAGCCCCGACAGGATGGAGACCCAGTACTTC. Translating gives CASSPDRMETQYF.

This clone was seen once. The chain carries TRBV27 and TRBJ2-7; weak D call: TRBD2 (7 bases). V lost 2 bases and J lost 4, with 12 bases in between. The germline gives CDR1 MNHEY, CDR2 SMNVEV (reference sequence). The CDR3 consists of 14 residues. The CDR3 DNA sequence: TGTGCCAGCAGTTTACAAGGGGGGGAGTACGAGCAGTACTTC. Its translation: CASSLQGGEYEQYF.

The rearrangement joins TRBV28 to TRBJ1-5, with 7 bases fitting TRBD1. The CDR3 contains 13 residues. The V segment lost 6 bases and the J segment 4 bases; nucleotides outside the gene matches: 3. Germline V CDR1 and CDR2: MDHEN, SYDVKM. This CDR3 is CASRVTGNQPQHF. CDR3 DNA: TGTGCCAGCAGGGTGACAGGGAATCAGCCCCAGCATTTT.

The J gene is TRBJ2-3, the V gene TRBV2, with D unclear. CDR3 length: 15 residues. V was shortened by 6 bases and J by 7 bases, with 20 bases between the two germline ends. Germline-derived CDR1 and CDR2 are SNHLY and FYNNEI. DNA for the CDR3: TGTGCCAGCAGCGACCCCCAGAGCCTAACTAATACGCAGTATTTT. Amino acids: CASSDPQSLTNTQYF.